The 8 T cell receptor beta chains given below trace back to one sample, sequenced in a study of tumor-infiltrating lymphocytes in oesophageal squamous cell carcinoma (dated by TCRdb to about 2016). The library was made by PCR. Sequencing used an Illumina HiSeq 2000. The public reads were quality trimmed at Q25 with fastp and then assembled into clones with MiXCR by TCRdb, keeping productive beta chains. A single entry per CDR3 protein holds the most common genes and DNA from its merged rows. Across this sample there are roughly 23,000 distinct CDR3 sequences, with approximately 35% seen only once. 15% to 20% of the sample lies in the top ten. The source material was esophageal tumor tissue. These receptors were obtained from a female donor with esophageal squamous cell carcinoma.

Ten or more counts support this clonotype. A clone one base away is much larger, so this may be a read error. The CDR3 sequence is CASTVKGTGATYEQFF. For the CDR3, the DNA is TGTGCCAGCACCGTCAAGGGCACAGGGGCGACCTACGAGCAGTTCTTC. The J gene is TRBJ2-3, the V gene TRBV12-3 or TRBV12-4; the match to TRBD1 covers 7 bases. The J call could be wrong; TRBJ2-1 is a better fit for the DNA end. CDR3 size: 16 residues.

This rearrangement joins TRBV6-1 to TRBJ2-4; TRBD1 matches 9 bases. There are 15 residues in the CDR3. J gave up 0 bases and V 9 bases, and 6 bases lay outside the gene matches. CDR1 is MNHNS and CDR2 is SASEGT in the germline V gene. CDR3 nucleotide sequence: TGTGCCAGTACAGGGGGCTCCCTAGCCAAAAACATTCAGTACTTC. Amino acid sequence: CASTGGSLAKNIQYF.

This clonotype was observed a handful of times. The chain links TRBV9 to TRBJ2-5, with a possible D match to TRBD1 (5 bases). V was cut by 1 base and J by 5 bases, with 12 bases left in between. Germline V gene lookup returns CDR1 SGDLS and CDR2 YYNGEE. The CDR3 extends over 14 amino acids. DNA for the CDR3: TGTGCCAGCAGCGTATTGGTTTCAGGGGAGACCCAGTACTTC. The encoded protein is CASSVLVSGETQYF.

This clonotype was found a few times. The genes are TRBV4-2 and TRBJ2-7, with D tentatively TRBD1 (6 bases). With 1 base removed from V and 4 bases from J, the gap between germline ends came to 11 bases. Germline CDR1 LGHNA, CDR2 YNFKEQ. The CDR3 extends over 14 amino acids. DNA of the CDR3: TGTGCCAGCAGCCAAGGCCCAGGGGTATACGAGCAGTACTTC. It yields the protein CASSQGPGVYEQYF.

In its sample, this clonotype was seen a few times. The gene calls are TRBV4-1 and TRBJ1-3, with D unclear. V was trimmed by 3 bases and J by 9 bases, leaving 15 bases between them. CDR1 and CDR2 from the germline V gene are MGHRA and YSYEKL. This CDR3 has 14 amino acids. The CDR3 here is CASSQDGTGITIYF. Here the CDR3 DNA reads TGCGCCAGCAGCCAGGATGGAACGGGGATCACCATATATTTT.

This clonotype was recorded a few times. This chain connects TRBV6-5 to TRBJ2-3; weak D call: TRBD2 (5 bases). V was shortened by 2 bases and J by 0 bases, with 9 bases between the two germline ends. Germline V gene sequence: CDR1 MNHEY, CDR2 SVGAGI. The CDR3 length is 15 residues. For the CDR3, the DNA is TGTGCCAGCAGTTACGAGCGGTGGAGCACAGATACGCAGTATTTT. Protein: CASSYERWSTDTQYF.

This clonotype was seen a few times. The rearrangement uses TRBV7-6 and TRBJ2-7; 7 bases are a match to TRBD2. Germline V gene lookup returns CDR1 SGHVS and CDR2 FNYEAQ. The V and J ends lost 4 bases and 2 bases, in that order; junction bases with no gene match: 5. The CDR3 spans 14 residues. The CDR3 nucleotides are TGTGCCAGCAGCTCGGGGGAGGGCCCCTACGAGCAGTACTTC. Its translation: CASSSGEGPYEQYF.

This clonotype has a single count. V usage is TRBV7-2 and J usage is TRBJ2-1, with D possibly being TRBD2 (6 bases). Germline V gene lookup returns CDR1 SGHTA and CDR2 FQGNSA. V lost 5 bases and J lost 0, with 11 bases in between. There are 15 residues in the CDR3. The CDR3 protein is CASSTGTGSYNEQFF. In nucleotides, the CDR3 is TGTGCCAGCAGCACTGGGACTGGCTCCTACAATGAGCAGTTCTTC.